Listed here is a single T cell receptor beta chain. This sample stems from a study of CDR3 diversity in severe acne. The CDR3 covers 15 residues. Trimming took 5 bases from V and 4 from J, leaving 14 bases between them. Germline loops: CDR1 LNHDA, CDR2 SQIVND (reference sequence). TCRdb called the PCR reads again in MiXCR, with one record for every CDR3 protein. This table holds tens of thousands of distinct CDR3 sequences, about 54% found once. This TCR was sampled from a male donor in good health, without acne. The chain uses TRBV19 and TRBJ2-2; maybe TRBD2 (5 bases). Sample: blood. DNA of the CDR3: TGTGCCAGTAGTCAAGCGGTTCGGGGCACCGGGGAGCTGTTTTTT. It encodes CASSQAVRGTGELFF.